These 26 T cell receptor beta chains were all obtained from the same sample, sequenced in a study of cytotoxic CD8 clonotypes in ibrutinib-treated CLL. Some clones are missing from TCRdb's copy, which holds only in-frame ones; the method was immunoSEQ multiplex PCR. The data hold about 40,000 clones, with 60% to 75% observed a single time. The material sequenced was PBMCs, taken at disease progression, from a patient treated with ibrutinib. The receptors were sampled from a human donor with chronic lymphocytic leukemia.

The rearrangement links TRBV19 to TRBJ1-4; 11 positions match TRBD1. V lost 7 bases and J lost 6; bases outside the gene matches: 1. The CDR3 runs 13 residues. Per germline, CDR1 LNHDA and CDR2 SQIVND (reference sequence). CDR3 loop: CASMGQGDEKLFF. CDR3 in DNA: TGTGCCAGTATGGGACAGGGGGATGAAAAACTGTTTTTT.

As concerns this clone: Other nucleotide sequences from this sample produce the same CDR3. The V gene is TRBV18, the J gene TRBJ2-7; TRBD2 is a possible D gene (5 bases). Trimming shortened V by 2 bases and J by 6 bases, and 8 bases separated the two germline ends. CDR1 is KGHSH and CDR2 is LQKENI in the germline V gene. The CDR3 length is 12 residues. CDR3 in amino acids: CASSPAGSEQYF. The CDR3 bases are TGTGCCAGCTCACCAGCGGGTTCCGAGCAGTACTTC.

The CDR3 here is CASSFTGFYGYTF. DNA for the CDR3: TGTGCCAGCAGTTTCACAGGGTTTTATGGCTACACCTTC. The chain joins TRBV27 to TRBJ1-2; D is perhaps TRBD1 (6 bases). Between the trimmed V and J ends, which lost 3 bases and 5 bases, there was a span of 10 bases. Germline CDR1 MNHEY, CDR2 SMNVEV (reference sequence). There are 13 residues in the CDR3.

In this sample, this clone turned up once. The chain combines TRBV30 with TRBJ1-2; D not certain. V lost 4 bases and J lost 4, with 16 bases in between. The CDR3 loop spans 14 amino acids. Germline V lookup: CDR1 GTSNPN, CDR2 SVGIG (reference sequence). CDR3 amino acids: CAWKKGTQSYGYTF. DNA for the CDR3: TGTGCCTGGAAGAAGGGTACCCAATCCTATGGCTACACCTTC.

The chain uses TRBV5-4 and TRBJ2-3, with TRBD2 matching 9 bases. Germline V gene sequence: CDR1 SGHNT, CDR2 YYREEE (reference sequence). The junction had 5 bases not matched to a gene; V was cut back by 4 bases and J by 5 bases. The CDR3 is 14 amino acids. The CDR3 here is CASSPGLAGDTQYF. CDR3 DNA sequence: TGTGCCAGCAGCCCGGGACTAGCCGGAGATACGCAGTATTTT.

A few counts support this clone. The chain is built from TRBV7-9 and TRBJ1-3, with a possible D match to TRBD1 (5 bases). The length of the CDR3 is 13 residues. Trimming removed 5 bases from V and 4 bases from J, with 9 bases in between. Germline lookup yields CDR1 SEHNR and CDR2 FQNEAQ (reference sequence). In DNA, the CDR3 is TGTGCCAGCAGCGCCTGGACAGGAAACACCATATATTTT. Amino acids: CASSAWTGNTIYF.

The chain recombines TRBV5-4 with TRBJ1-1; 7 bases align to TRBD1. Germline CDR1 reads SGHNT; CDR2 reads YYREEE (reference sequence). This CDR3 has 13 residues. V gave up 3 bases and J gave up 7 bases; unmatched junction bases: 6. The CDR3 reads CASSSFRDSEAFF. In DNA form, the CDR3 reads TGTGCCAGCAGCTCGTTCCGGGACAGTGAAGCTTTCTTT.

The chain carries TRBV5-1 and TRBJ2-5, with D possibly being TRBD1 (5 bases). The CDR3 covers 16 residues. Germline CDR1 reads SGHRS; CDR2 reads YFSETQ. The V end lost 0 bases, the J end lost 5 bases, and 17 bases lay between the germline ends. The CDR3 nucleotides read TGCGCCAGCAGCTTGGTCTCGTGGGGATCAGGGGAGACCCAGTACTTC. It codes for CASSLVSWGSGETQYF.

This chain's CDR3 is CASSLGGTGYLNTEAFF. CDR3 DNA sequence: TGTGCCAGCAGCTTAGGAGGGACAGGCTACTTGAACACTGAAGCTTTCTTT. The rearrangement joins TRBV11-2 to TRBJ1-1; 8 positions match TRBD1. This CDR3 spans 17 amino acids. Looked up from germline, CDR1 is SGHAT and CDR2 is FQNNGV. J lost 0 bases, V lost 1 base, and 7 bases had no gene match.

Here the CDR3 reads CASSGGPVSTDTQYF. CDR3 sequence (DNA): TGTGCCAGCAGCGGTGGACCCGTAAGCACAGATACGCAGTATTTT. J is TRBJ2-3 and V is TRBV2; no firm D call. The CDR3 runs to 15 residues. From germline, CDR1 is SNHLY and CDR2 FYNNEI. Trimming removed 6 bases at V and 0 bases at J, with 13 bases between.

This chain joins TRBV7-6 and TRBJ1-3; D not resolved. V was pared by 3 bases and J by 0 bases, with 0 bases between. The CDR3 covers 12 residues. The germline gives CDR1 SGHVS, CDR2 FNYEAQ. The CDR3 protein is CASSFSGNTIYF. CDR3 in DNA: TGTGCCAGCAGCTTCTCTGGAAACACCATATATTTT.

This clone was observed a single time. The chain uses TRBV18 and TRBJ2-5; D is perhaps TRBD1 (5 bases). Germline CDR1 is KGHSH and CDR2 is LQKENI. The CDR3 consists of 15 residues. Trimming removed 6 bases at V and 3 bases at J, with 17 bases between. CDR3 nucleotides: TGTGCCAGCTCCCCCTCCCCGGACACAAAAGAGACCCAGTACTTC. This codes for CASSPSPDTKETQYF. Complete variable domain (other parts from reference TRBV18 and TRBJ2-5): NAGVMQNPRHLVRRRGQEARLRCSPMKGHSHVYWYRQLPEEGLKFMVYLQKENIIDESGMPKERFSAEFPKEGPSILRIQQVVRGDSAAYFCASSPSPDTKETQYFGPGTRLLVL.

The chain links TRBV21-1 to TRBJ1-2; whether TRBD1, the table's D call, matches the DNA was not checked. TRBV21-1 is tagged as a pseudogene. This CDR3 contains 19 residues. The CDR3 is CASSRGTSTGDGQGNGYTF. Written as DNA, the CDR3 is TGTGCCAGCAGCCGTGGAACGAGCACAGGGGATGGTCAGGGAAATGGCTACACCTTC.

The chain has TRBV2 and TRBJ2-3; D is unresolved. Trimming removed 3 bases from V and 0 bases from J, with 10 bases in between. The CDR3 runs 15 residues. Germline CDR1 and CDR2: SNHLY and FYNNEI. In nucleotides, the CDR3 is TGTGCCAGCAGTGAGGTTCCATTTAGCACAGATACGCAGTATTTT. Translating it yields CASSEVPFSTDTQYF.

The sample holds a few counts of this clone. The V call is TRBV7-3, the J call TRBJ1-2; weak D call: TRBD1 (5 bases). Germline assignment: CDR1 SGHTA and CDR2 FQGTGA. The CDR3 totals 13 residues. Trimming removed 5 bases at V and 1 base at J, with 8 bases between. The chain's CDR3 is CASSPDSNYGYTF. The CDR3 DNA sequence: TGTGCCAGCAGCCCAGACAGTAACTATGGCTACACCTTC. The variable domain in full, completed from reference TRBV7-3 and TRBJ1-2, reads GAGVSQTPSNKVTEKGKYVELRCDPISGHTALYWYRQSLGQGPEFLIYFQGTGAADDSGLPNDRFFAVRPEGSVSTLKIQRTERGDSAVYLCASSPDSNYGYTFGSGTRLTVV.

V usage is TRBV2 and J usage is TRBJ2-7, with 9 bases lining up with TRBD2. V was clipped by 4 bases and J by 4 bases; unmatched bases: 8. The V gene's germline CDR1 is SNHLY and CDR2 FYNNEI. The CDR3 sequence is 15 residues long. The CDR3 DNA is TGTGCCAGCAGTGTCGGGCCTAGCGGGGCTTACGAGCAGTACTTC. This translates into CASSVGPSGAYEQYF.

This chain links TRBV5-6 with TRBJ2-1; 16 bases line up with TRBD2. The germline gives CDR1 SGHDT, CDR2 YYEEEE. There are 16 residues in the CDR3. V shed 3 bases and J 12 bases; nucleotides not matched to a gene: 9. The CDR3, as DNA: TGTGCCAGCAGCTCGCCCGGGACTAGCGGGAGGGGAGGGCAGTTCTTC. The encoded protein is CASSSPGTSGRGGQFF.

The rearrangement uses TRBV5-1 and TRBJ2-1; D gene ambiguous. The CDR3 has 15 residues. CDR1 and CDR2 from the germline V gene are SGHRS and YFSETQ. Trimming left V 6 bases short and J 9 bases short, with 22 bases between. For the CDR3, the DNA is TGCGCCAGCACCCCTAATCCAAGGGCTGATAGTGAGCAGTTCTTC. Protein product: CASTPNPRADSEQFF.

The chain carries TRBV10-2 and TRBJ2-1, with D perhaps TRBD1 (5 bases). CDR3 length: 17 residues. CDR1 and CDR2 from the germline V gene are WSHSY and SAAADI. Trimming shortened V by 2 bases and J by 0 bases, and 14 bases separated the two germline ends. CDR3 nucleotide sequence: TGCGCCAGCAGTGAGAGGGGCGGCTCAAGCTCCTACAATGAGCAGTTCTTC. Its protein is CASSERGGSSSYNEQFF.

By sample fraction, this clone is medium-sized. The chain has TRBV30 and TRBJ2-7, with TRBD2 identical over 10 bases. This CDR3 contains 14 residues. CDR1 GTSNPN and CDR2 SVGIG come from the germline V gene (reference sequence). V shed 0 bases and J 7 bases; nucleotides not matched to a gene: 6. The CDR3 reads CAWSVTLAGDEQYF. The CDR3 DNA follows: TGTGCCTGGAGTGTGACGCTAGCGGGGGATGAGCAGTACTTC.

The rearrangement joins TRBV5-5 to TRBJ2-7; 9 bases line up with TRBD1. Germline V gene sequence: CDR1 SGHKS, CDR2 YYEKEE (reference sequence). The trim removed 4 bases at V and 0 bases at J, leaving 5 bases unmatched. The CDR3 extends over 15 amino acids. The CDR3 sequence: CASSRRGQGSYEQYF. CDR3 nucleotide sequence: TGTGCCAGCAGCCGGCGGGGACAGGGCTCCTACGAGCAGTACTTC.

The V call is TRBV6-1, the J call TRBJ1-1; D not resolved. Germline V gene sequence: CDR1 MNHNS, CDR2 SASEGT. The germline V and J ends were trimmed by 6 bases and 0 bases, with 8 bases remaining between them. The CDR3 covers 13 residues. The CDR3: CASRTEMNTEAFF. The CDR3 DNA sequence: TGTGCCAGCAGAACTGAAATGAACACTGAAGCTTTCTTT.

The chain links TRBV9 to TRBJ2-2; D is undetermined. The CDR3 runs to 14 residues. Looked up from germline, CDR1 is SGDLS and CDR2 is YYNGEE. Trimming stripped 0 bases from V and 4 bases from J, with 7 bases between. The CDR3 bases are TGTGCCAGCAGCGTAGAAGGTCTCACCGGGGAGCTGTTTTTT. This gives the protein CASSVEGLTGELFF.

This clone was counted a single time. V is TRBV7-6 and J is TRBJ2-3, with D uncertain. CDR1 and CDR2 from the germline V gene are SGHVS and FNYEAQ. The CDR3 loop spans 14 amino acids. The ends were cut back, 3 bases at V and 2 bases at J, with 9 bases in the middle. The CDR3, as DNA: TGTGCCAGCAGCTTCGGGTCGGACACAGATACGCAGTATTTT. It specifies CASSFGSDTDTQYF.

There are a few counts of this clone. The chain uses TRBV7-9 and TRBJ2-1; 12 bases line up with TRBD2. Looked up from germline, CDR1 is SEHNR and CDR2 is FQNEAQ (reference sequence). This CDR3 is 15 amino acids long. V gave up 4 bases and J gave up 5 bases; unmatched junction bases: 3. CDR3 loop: CASSSPSGRDNEQFF. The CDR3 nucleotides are TGTGCCAGCAGCTCCCCTAGCGGGAGGGACAATGAGCAGTTCTTC.

CDR3 sequence (DNA): TGTGCCAGCAGCAAAAACAGGGCCTATGGCTACACCTTC. The encoded protein is CASSKNRAYGYTF. The chain uses TRBV21-1 and TRBJ1-2; the table's D call, TRBD1, was not checked against the DNA. TRBV21-1 is a pseudogene. The CDR3 totals 13 residues.